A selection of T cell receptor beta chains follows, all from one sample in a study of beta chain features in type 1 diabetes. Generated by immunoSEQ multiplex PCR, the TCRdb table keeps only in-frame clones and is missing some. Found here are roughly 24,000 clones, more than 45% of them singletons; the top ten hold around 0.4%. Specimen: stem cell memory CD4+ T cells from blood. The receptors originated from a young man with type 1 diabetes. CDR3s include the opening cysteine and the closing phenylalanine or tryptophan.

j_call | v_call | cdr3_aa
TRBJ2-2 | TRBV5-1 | CASSLSQRAETGELFF
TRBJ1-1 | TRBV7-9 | CASSLHSPNTEAFF
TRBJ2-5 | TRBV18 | CASSPPSDFETQYF
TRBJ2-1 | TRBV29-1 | CSAEALNEQFF
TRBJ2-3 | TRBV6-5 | CASRLAGTSTDTQYF
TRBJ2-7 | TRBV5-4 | CASSPAGIRAAEQYF
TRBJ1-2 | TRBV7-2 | CASSARTGGLIYGYTF
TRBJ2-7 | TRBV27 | CASSSGGTSTFREQYF
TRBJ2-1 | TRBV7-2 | CASSFVGTGPYNEQFF
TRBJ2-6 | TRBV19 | CASSVTGDAGANVLTF
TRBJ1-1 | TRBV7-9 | CASSLEVVNTEAFF
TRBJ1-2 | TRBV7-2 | CASSPGDRYLGLYGYTF
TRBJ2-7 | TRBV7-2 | CASSLSRLAGVREQYF
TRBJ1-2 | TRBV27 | CASSLDRGYGYTF
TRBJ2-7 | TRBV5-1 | CASSEVSYEQYF
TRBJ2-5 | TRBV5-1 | CASSLQSNQETQYF
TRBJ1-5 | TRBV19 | CASRPYAGDQPQHF
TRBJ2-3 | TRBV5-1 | CASSASAGATDTQYF
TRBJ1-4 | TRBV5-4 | CASSFGDGSEKLFF
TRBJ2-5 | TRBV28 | CASSQGGGQETQYF
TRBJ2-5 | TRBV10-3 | CAISPPHSGGQETQYF
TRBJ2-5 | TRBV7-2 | CASSLGGIGAETQYF
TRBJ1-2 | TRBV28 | CATRKRAGGAFYGYTF
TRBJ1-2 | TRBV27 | CASSPQQGALGYTF
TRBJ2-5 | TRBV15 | CATSRGLAGAYQETQYF
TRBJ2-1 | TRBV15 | CATSRYSGINEQFF
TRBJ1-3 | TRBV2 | CASNWALGNTIYF
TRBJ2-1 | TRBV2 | CASSGNAGGYNEQFF
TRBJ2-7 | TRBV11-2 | CASSENRGQGEQYF
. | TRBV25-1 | CASSEQDISEQYF
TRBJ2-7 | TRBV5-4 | CASSFGQGLSYEQYF
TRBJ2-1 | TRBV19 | CASSIWQGFNNEQFF
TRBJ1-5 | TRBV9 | CASSGGESNQPQHF
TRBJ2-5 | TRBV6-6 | CASSHGQGEETQYF
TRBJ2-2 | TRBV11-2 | CASSLAGSRIGELFF
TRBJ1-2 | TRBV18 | CASSPDRGLGYTF
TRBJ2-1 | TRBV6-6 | CASSYPASGYNEQFF
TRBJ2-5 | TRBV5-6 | CASSLAQGPQETQYF
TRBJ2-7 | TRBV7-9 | CASSLGWQGAREQYF
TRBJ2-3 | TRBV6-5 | CASSYSIAGGDTQYF
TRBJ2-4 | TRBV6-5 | CASTSSRTGYGIQYF
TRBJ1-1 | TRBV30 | CAWSVTRVVGVSGTEAFF
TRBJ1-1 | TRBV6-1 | CASTQQHAENTEAFF
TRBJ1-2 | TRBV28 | CASSSGNYGYTF
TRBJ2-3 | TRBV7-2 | CASSLAGLPRTDTQYF
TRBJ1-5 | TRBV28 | CASSPRGGERGNQPQHF
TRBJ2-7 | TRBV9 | CASSVAGQAYEQYF
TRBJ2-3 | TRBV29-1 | CSVEGGGLAGVGADTQYF